These 6 T cell receptor beta chains share one sample of origin, sequenced in a study of Graves' ophthalmopathy and Graves' hyperthyroidism. RNA served as the template for amplifying TCR beta CDR3 regions. First-round RT-PCR relied on HTBI primers, and a second-round multiplex PCR came next. TCRdb reprocessed the multiplex PCR reads via MiXCR and lists one record per CDR3 protein. The sample contains hundreds of thousands of distinct CDR3 sequences, 13% to 15% of which appear only once. The sample taken for sequencing was blood. These receptors were taken from a woman aged 30 to 39 with Graves' ophthalmopathy.

This clonotype was observed at least ten times. The rearrangement uses TRBV9 and TRBJ2-7; possible D gene TRBD1, 6 bases. This CDR3 contains 15 residues. V shed 0 bases and J shed 2 bases, with 12 bases lying between them. Germline V gene sequence: CDR1 SGDLS, CDR2 YYNGEE. The CDR3 coding sequence is TGTGCCAGCAGCGTAGGGGGGCCGGTAACCTACGAGCAGTACTTC. Protein: CASSVGGPVTYEQYF.

This clonotype was counted many times. J is TRBJ2-7 and V is TRBV28; TRBD2 might be the D (6 bases). Trimming removed 6 bases at V and 1 base at J, with 16 bases between. The CDR3 length is 15 residues. The germline gives CDR1 MDHEN, CDR2 SYDVKM. CDR3 in amino acids: CASSPPGLLSYEQYF. DNA for the CDR3: TGTGCCAGCAGCCCCCCAGGACTATTATCCTACGAGCAGTACTTC. Using reference TRBV28 and TRBJ2-7 for the parts outside the CDR3, the full variable domain is DVKVTQSSRYLVKRTGEKVFLECVQDMDHENMFWYRQDPGLGLRLIYFSYDVKMKEKGDIPEGYSVSREKKERFSLILESASTNQTSMYLCASSPPGLLSYEQYFGPGTRLTVT.

There are many counts of this clonotype. The V and J genes are TRBV2 and TRBJ2-7; D possibly corresponds to TRBD1 (5 bases). The CDR3 covers 15 residues. CDR1 is SNHLY, CDR2 FYNNEI, per germline. With 6 bases removed from V and 0 bases from J, the gap between germline ends came to 15 bases. CDR3: CASRVDSPLSYEQYF. In DNA form, the CDR3 reads TGTGCCAGCAGGGTAGACAGCCCCCTCTCCTACGAGCAGTACTTC.

This clonotype has a count of ten or more. The J gene is TRBJ2-2, the V gene TRBV19, with TRBD1 identical over 9 bases. Germline CDR1 LNHDA, CDR2 SQIVND (reference sequence). The CDR3 sequence is 15 residues long. With V trimmed by 7 bases and J by 6 bases, 9 bases remained unmatched. CDR3 protein: CASTHGQGRAGELFF. As DNA, the CDR3 is TGTGCCAGTACCCATGGACAGGGGCGAGCCGGGGAGCTGTTTTTT.

This clonotype occurred many times. The rearrangement joins TRBV12-3 or TRBV12-4 to TRBJ2-7; no clear D gene. Between the trimmed V and J ends, which lost 2 bases and 7 bases, there was a span of 12 bases. CDR3 length: 13 amino acids. CDR3 bases: TGTGCCAGCAGTTTAACCCTCAACCGGGAGCAGTACTTC. Translated: CASSLTLNREQYF.

This clonotype was detected many times. The V call is TRBV7-3, the J call TRBJ2-2; tentative D call: TRBD2 (5 bases). This CDR3 is built from 15 residues. Germline V CDR1 and CDR2: SGHTA, FQGTGA. Trimming took 0 bases from V and 5 from J, leaving 10 bases between them. CDR3 loop: CASSLTGVGTGELFF. The CDR3 nucleotides read TGTGCCAGCAGCTTAACGGGAGTGGGTACCGGGGAGCTGTTTTTT. Combining the CDR3 with reference TRBV7-3 and TRBJ2-2 gives the whole variable domain GAGVSQTPSNKVTEKGKYVELRCDPISGHTALYWYRQSLGQGPEFLIYFQGTGAADDSGLPNDRFFAVRPEGSVSTLKIQRTERGDSAVYLCASSLTGVGTGELFFGEGSRLTVL.